Below, one TCR beta chain is given with its context. Its antigen is still unknown. This sample's TCRbeta library carried unique molecular identifier barcodes. TCRdb re-called the PCR reads with MiXCR, one entry per CDR3 protein. The table has 330,000 or so distinct CDR3 sequences, just over 7.5% seen once; the top ten hold 9.1%. This record comes from a study of T-cell reconstitution after alpha-beta-depleted transplantation in children. Overall study findings and caveats: T-cell counts and diversity at one year following transplant were attributed mainly to newly produced T cells.

This CDR3 contains 15 residues. Trimming shortened V by 5 bases and J by 2 bases, and 15 bases separated the two germline ends. Germline V CDR1 and CDR2: SGHTA, FQGNSA. This sample comprised peripheral blood, obtained 360 days after TCRalphabeta/CD19-depleted stem cell transplant. The TCR originated in a female patient between 2 and 15 years old who had a stem cell transplant for Fanconi anemia, so the T cells may come from the graft donor. This sequence joins TRBV7-2 and TRBJ2-5; D is unresolved. In DNA, the CDR3 is TGTGCCAGCAGCACCCGTGACCGTCATCAAGAGACCCAGTACTTC. It codes for CASSTRDRHQETQYF.